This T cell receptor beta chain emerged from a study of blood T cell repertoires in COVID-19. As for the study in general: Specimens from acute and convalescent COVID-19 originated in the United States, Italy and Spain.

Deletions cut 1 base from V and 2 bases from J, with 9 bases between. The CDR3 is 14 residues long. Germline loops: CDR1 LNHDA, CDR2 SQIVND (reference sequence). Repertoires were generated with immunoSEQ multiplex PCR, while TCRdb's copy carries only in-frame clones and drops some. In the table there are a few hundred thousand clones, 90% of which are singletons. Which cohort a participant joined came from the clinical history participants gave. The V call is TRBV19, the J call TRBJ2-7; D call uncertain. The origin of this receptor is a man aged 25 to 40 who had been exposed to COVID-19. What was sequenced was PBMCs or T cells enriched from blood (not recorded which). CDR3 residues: CASSIGAATYEQYF. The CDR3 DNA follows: TGTGCCAGTAGTATAGGGGCAGCCACCTACGAGCAGTACTTC.